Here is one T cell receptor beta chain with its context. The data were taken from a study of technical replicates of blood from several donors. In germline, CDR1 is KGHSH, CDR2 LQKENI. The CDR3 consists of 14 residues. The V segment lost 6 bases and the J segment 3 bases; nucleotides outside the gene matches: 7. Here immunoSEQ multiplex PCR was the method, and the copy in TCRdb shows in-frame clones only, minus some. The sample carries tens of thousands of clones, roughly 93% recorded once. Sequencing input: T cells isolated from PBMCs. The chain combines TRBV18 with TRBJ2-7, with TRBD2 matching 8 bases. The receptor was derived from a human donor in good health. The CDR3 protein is CASSPAGGGYEQYF. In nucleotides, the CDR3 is TGTGCCAGCTCCCCGGCGGGGGGCGGCTACGAGCAGTACTTC.